This T cell receptor beta chain was observed in a study of regulatory T cells in long-lasting Graves disease. This clonotype has at least ten counts. V was cut by 2 bases and J by 8 bases, with 13 bases left in between. The CDR3 extends over 13 amino acids. Germline V gene sequence: CDR1 GTSNPN, CDR2 SVGIG (reference sequence). Time point described: newly diagnosed GD, antithyroid drugs for less than 3 months. Generation of the TCR library employed RNA extracted from PBMCs. An endocrinology unit in Xi'an, China, supplied the patients. iRepertoire HTBI primers and Arm-PCR of CDR3 regions built TCR beta libraries. One entry per CDR3 protein results from TCRdb running MiXCR on the multiplex PCR reads. The sample lists approximately 490,000 distinct CDR3 sequences; about 17% were seen once. The same sample was also used in a study of T cells in Graves' hyperthyroidism and ophthalmopathy. As reported in that work: HTBI primers were employed in a first-round RT-PCR of the TCR CDR3.

The material sequenced was peripheral blood mononuclear cells (PBMCs), taken at new diagnosis, from a patient treated with antithyroid drugs. The rearrangement links TRBV30 to TRBJ2-4, with a tentative D call TRBD2 (6 bases). The sequence came from a man in his forties with Graves disease. CDR3: CAWSTGSGDIQYF. CDR3 coding DNA: TGTGCCTGGAGTACCGGGAGTGGCGACATTCAGTACTTC.